One and the same sample provided the 21 T cell receptor beta chains below, sequenced in a study of T cell repertoires in cytomegalovirus infection. These receptors lack a known antigen. Each CDR3 protein gets one entry after TCRdb re-called the reads with MiXCR. The sample has 600,000 to 700,000 distinct CDR3 sequences, 33% seen once. The sequenced sample was cultured PBMCs, obtained from culture after CMV antigen stimulation. The receptors were gathered from a human donor in good health (CMV status not recorded). Some clones in this sample may be carry-over from other donors' samples.

This chain uses TRBV10-3 with TRBJ1-2, with 7 bases fitting TRBD1. Trimming cost V 3 bases and J 3 bases; bases outside gene matches: 7. This CDR3 is built from 15 residues. Germline assignment: CDR1 ENHRY and CDR2 SYGVKD. Here the CDR3 reads CAISENDRVDYGYTF. CDR3 sequence (DNA): TGTGCCATCAGTGAAAACGACAGGGTGGACTATGGCTACACCTTC.

The rearrangement links TRBV5-1 to TRBJ2-2; TRBD1 aligns across 10 bases. The germline V gene encodes CDR1 SGHRS and CDR2 YFSETQ. Trimming removed 0 bases from V and 4 bases from J; junction bases left unmatched: 6. CDR3 length: 17 residues. DNA of the CDR3: TGCGCCAGCAGCTTGGAGCCCGGGACAGGGGTCACCGGGGAGCTGTTTTTT. Its protein is CASSLEPGTGVTGELFF.

This clonotype was observed at least ten times. The J gene is TRBJ2-3, the V gene TRBV7-2; 11 bases match TRBD2. The CDR3 has 15 residues. J gave up 0 bases and V 5 bases, and 1 base lay outside the gene matches. Germline V gene lookup returns CDR1 SGHTA and CDR2 FQGNSA. Here the CDR3 reads CASSTSGGSTDTQYF. The CDR3 coding sequence is TGTGCCAGCAGCACTAGCGGGGGAAGCACAGATACGCAGTATTTT.

This clonotype occurred a few times. At one end the junction does not follow the germline gene, possibly because of a read error. The chain uses TRBV7-8 and TRBJ1-1; D remains unclear. Germline V lookup: CDR1 SGHVS, CDR2 FQNEAQ. The CDR3 sequence is 13 residues long. Here the CDR3 reads CASSLAMAAVLIF. The CDR3 region has the DNA TGTGCCAGCAGCTTAGCGATGGCAGCGGTATTGATCTTT.

The chain links TRBV5-1 to TRBJ2-3, with 10 bases matching TRBD2. Germline CDR1 is SGHRS and CDR2 is YFSETQ. Trimming removed 6 bases from V and 6 bases from J; junction bases left unmatched: 10. The CDR3 has 15 residues. The CDR3 DNA follows: TGCGCCAGCACTGAGCCGGGACTAGCGAGGGATACGCAGTATTTT. This sequence encodes CASTEPGLARDTQYF.

This clonotype was seen a few times. This chain uses TRBV10-3 with TRBJ1-2; D perhaps matches TRBD1 (5 bases). Trimming removed 0 bases at V and 2 bases at J, with 10 bases between. Germline V lookup: CDR1 ENHRY, CDR2 SYGVKD. The CDR3 runs 15 residues. For the CDR3, the DNA is TGTGCCATCAGTGAGTCCTGGGACGGAAACTATGGCTACACCTTC. Translated, it gives CAISESWDGNYGYTF.

This clonotype showed up many times. This chain links TRBV20-1 with TRBJ1-1; a possible D gene is TRBD1 (5 bases). V lost 1 base and J lost 1, with 16 bases in between. The CDR3 runs 16 residues. Germline CDR1 DFQATT, CDR2 SNEGSKA (reference sequence). In DNA, the CDR3 is TGCAGTGCTAGAGTTGCGGGGCAGGGAGGGAACACTGAAGCTTTCTTT. Its protein product is CSARVAGQGGNTEAFF.

This chain connects TRBV19 to TRBJ2-5; D may correspond to TRBD1 or TRBD2 (5 bases each). CDR1 is LNHDA and CDR2 is SQIVND in the germline V gene (reference sequence). CDR3 length equals 14 residues. V was pared by 5 bases and J by 1 base, with 11 bases between. The CDR3 DNA follows: TGTGCCAGTAGTGAGGGACGGACCCAAGAGACCCAGTACTTC. Amino acid sequence: CASSEGRTQETQYF.

The gene calls are TRBV7-9 and TRBJ2-7; 9 bases match TRBD1. CDR1 and CDR2 (germline): SEHNR, FQNEAQ (reference sequence). This CDR3 comprises 16 residues. J gave up 2 bases and V 6 bases, and 11 bases lay outside the gene matches. In nucleotides, the CDR3 is TGTGCCAGCAGTGGGGACAGGGCCTTTGATGCCTACGAGCAGTACTTC. As protein: CASSGDRAFDAYEQYF.

This clonotype has just a few counts. V gene TRBV11-2 combines with J gene TRBJ2-1; TRBD2 matches at 13 bases. Germline trimming cut 8 bases from V and 1 base from J; bases unmatched to any gene: 2. CDR1 and CDR2 (germline): SGHAT, FQNNGV. The CDR3 has 15 amino acids. This chain's CDR3 is CASLTSGRSYNEQFF. For the CDR3, the DNA is TGTGCCAGCCTGACTAGCGGGAGGTCCTACAATGAGCAGTTCTTC.

This chain connects TRBV27 to TRBJ2-7; D is perhaps TRBD1 (6 bases). V was clipped by 5 bases and J by 0 bases, with 14 bases between them. The CDR3 is made up of 15 amino acids. Germline V gene data show CDR1 as MNHEY and CDR2 as SMNVEV (reference sequence). Here the CDR3 DNA reads TGTGCCAGCAGTCCCCGGACAGAAGCCTCCTACGAGCAGTACTTC. Amino acid sequence: CASSPRTEASYEQYF.

This clonotype occurred many times. The CDR3 DNA reads as TGCGCCAGCAGCCAAGAGGCGAGGTCCTACAATGAGCAGTTCTTC. Translated: CASSQEARSYNEQFF. The chain uses TRBV4-3 and TRBJ2-1; unclear D gene. CDR3 length equals 15 residues. Trimming took off 0 bases at V and 1 base at J, with 7 bases between the two ends. Germline V gives CDR1 LGHNA, CDR2 YSLEER.

The chain combines TRBV4-2 with TRBJ1-3; maybe TRBD1 (5 bases). V was clipped by 1 base and J by 8 bases, with 12 bases between them. The CDR3 covers 14 residues. Germline-derived CDR1 and CDR2 are LGHNA and YNFKEQ. The CDR3 sequence is CASSQASQGYTIYF. CDR3 DNA: TGTGCCAGCAGCCAAGCCTCGCAGGGATACACCATATATTTT.

This rearrangement joins TRBV4-1 to TRBJ1-1; D gene ambiguous. The V gene lost 0 bases and the J gene lost 10 bases, with 9 bases spanning the gap. The CDR3 covers 12 residues. Germline V lookup: CDR1 MGHRA, CDR2 YSYEKL. Here the CDR3 DNA reads TGCGCCAGCAGCCAAGATTCCCTCCGAGCTTTCTTT. As protein: CASSQDSLRAFF.

The chain has TRBV6-5 and TRBJ2-3; D not certain. The germline V gene has CDR1 MNHEY and CDR2 SVGAGI. The V gene lost 0 bases and the J gene lost 2 bases, with 15 bases spanning the gap. The CDR3 has 17 residues. CDR3 amino acids: CASSYSMGPTITDTQYF. CDR3 nucleotide sequence: TGTGCCAGCAGTTACTCGATGGGCCCTACTATCACAGATACGCAGTATTTT.

This clonotype was recorded at least ten times. The chain couples TRBV7-2 to TRBJ2-1; D possibly corresponds to TRBD2 (5 bases). With 4 bases removed from V and 6 bases from J, the gap between germline ends came to 10 bases. There are 13 residues in the CDR3. Germline V gene sequence: CDR1 SGHTA, CDR2 FQGNSA. The CDR3 DNA follows: TGTGCCAGCAGCTCCCGGAGCGGCAATGAGCAGTTCTTC. It specifies CASSSRSGNEQFF.

As regards this clonotype: Mismatch with germline at one junction end may stem from a read error. The chain combines TRBV7-6 with TRBJ1-2, with D perhaps matching TRBD1 (6 bases). Looked up from germline, CDR1 is SGHVS and CDR2 is FNYEAQ. This CDR3 is 13 amino acids long. The CDR3 DNA is TGTGCCAGCAGCTTACCCACAGGGTTGTCCATGAACTTC. It yields the protein CASSLPTGLSMNF.

This clonotype appeared many times. This chain connects TRBV7-8 to TRBJ2-5; perhaps TRBD2 as D (6 bases). CDR3 length equals 16 residues. Germline values: CDR1 SGHVS, CDR2 FQNEAQ. Trimming took 3 bases from V and 2 from J, leaving 16 bases between them. In DNA, the CDR3 is TGTGCCAGCAGCTTGCTCGATCGGGCGGGACAAGAGACCCAGTACTTC. Translation: CASSLLDRAGQETQYF.

CDR3 in DNA: TGTGCCACCAGTGATTTCCAGACGACAGGGCGGGAGACCCAGTACTTC. This encodes CATSDFQTTGRETQYF. This chain joins TRBV24-1 and TRBJ2-5; 7 bases match TRBD1. V shed 1 base and J 5 bases; nucleotides not matched to a gene: 9. Germline CDR1 reads KGHDR; CDR2 reads SFDVKD. The length of the CDR3 is 16 residues.

The V gene is TRBV7-9, the J gene TRBJ1-5; 7 nucleotides line up with TRBD1. Trimming removed 5 bases from V and 3 bases from J; junction bases left unmatched: 4. This CDR3 has 14 residues. Germline-derived CDR1 and CDR2 are SEHNR and FQNEAQ (reference sequence). CDR3 amino acids: CASSRGQPNQPQHF. The CDR3, as DNA: TGTGCCAGCAGCAGGGGACAGCCCAATCAGCCCCAGCATTTT. Supplemented by reference TRBV7-9 and TRBJ1-5, the full variable domain reads DTGVSQNPRHKITKRGQNVTFRCDPISEHNRLYWYRQTLGQGPEFLTYFQNEAQLEKSRLLSDRFSAERPKGSFSTLEIQRTEQGDSAMYLCASSRGQPNQPQHFGDGTRLSIL.

This chain joins TRBV28 and TRBJ2-2; no clear D. V was clipped by 5 bases and J by 1 base, with 8 bases between them. Per germline, CDR1 MDHEN and CDR2 SYDVKM. The CDR3 sequence is 14 residues long. The CDR3 DNA follows: TGTGCCAGCAGTCGGATACAGAACACCGGGGAGCTGTTTTTT. This sequence encodes CASSRIQNTGELFF.